The 14 T cell receptor beta chains listed next were all sequenced from one sample in a study of blood T cells in healthy people across ages. A second roughly 6 to 12 cycle PCR used barcoded and J-beta primers. TCRdb recomputed calls from the 5' RACE reads with MiXCR, one row per CDR3 protein. Here the sample spans 700,000 to 950,000 distinct CDR3 sequences, 58% being singletons. Sequenced material: blood. These receptors all come from a man in his thirties or forties in good health.

This clonotype was counted only a few times. The chain has TRBV13 and TRBJ2-5; 7 bases align to TRBD1. The CDR3 extends over 13 amino acids. With V trimmed by 8 bases and J by 6 bases, 9 bases remained unmatched. Germline V gene sequence: CDR1 PRHDT, CDR2 FYEKMQ (reference sequence). As DNA, the CDR3 is TGTGCCAGCGGCCAAGGGGGCACCAAGACCCAGTACTTC. It translates to CASGQGGTKTQYF.

The rearrangement joins TRBV6-2 or TRBV6-3 to TRBJ1-5; D gene uncertain. Germline CDR1 and CDR2: MNHEY and SVGEGT. The CDR3 runs 15 residues. Trimming pared 4 bases from V and 5 bases from J, leaving 15 bases between. CDR3 residues: CASSSRMDGYQPQHF. The CDR3 coding sequence is TGTGCCAGCAGTTCAAGGATGGATGGTTATCAGCCCCAGCATTTT.

This clonotype showed up just a few times. The V and J genes are TRBV24-1 and TRBJ2-1; 7 nucleotides align to TRBD2. This CDR3 has 13 amino acids. Germline V gives CDR1 KGHDR, CDR2 SFDVKD. With V trimmed by 4 bases and J by 15 bases, 11 bases remained unmatched. The CDR3 region is CATSDPGLVRPFF. Written as DNA, the CDR3 is TGTGCCACCAGTGACCCCGGACTAGTCCGGCCGTTCTTC.

This chain joins TRBV29-1 and TRBJ1-4, with D possibly TRBD1 on 5 matching bases. The V end lost 6 bases, the J end lost 7 bases, and 18 bases lay between the germline ends. CDR3 length: 14 residues. From germline, CDR1 is SQVTM and CDR2 ANQGSEA. Written as DNA, the CDR3 is TGCAGCGTGCGGGGAAGGGGCGGTGGTGAAAAACTGTTTTTT. It yields the protein CSVRGRGGGEKLFF.

This clonotype was seen more than once but under ten times. CDR3 in DNA: TGTGCCAGCAGCCAAGAGGTGTCAGTGGATACGCAGTATTTT. The encoded protein is CASSQEVSVDTQYF. The V call is TRBV4-2, the J call TRBJ2-3; D remains ambiguous. The CDR3 runs 14 residues. Germline V CDR1 and CDR2: LGHNA, YNFKEQ. V gave up 0 bases and J gave up 6 bases, with 10 bases separating them.

The chain joins TRBV7-9 to TRBJ2-7; D remains unclear. The germline V gene has CDR1 SEHNR and CDR2 FQNEAQ (reference sequence). This CDR3 region has 16 residues. Trimming took 5 bases from V and 4 from J, leaving 21 bases between them. The CDR3: CASSRGNQGDLYEQYF. The CDR3 region has the DNA TGTGCCAGCAGCCGAGGAAACCAAGGTGATTTGTACGAGCAGTACTTC.

The V gene is TRBV20-1, the J gene TRBJ1-2; no clear D gene. The ends were cut back, 3 bases at V and 3 bases at J, with 11 bases in the middle. The CDR3 spans 13 residues. Germline V lookup: CDR1 DFQATT, CDR2 SNEGSKA (reference sequence). This chain's CDR3 is CSARGGEDYGYTF. The CDR3 coding sequence is TGCAGTGCTAGGGGTGGGGAAGACTATGGCTACACCTTC.

This clonotype has just a few counts. This rearrangement joins TRBV6-6 to TRBJ2-5; D not certain. Germline values: CDR1 MNHNY, CDR2 SVGAGI (reference sequence). The V gene lost 2 bases and the J gene lost 5 bases, with 9 bases spanning the gap. This CDR3 is 13 amino acids long. This CDR3 reads CASSYRSTETQYF. CDR3 sequence (DNA): TGTGCCAGCAGTTACAGGAGCACGGAGACCCAGTACTTC.

This clonotype was counted a few times. The CDR3 coding sequence is TGTGCCAGCAGTTTAGCGCTCCCGAGAGAGACCCAGTACTTC. This encodes CASSLALPRETQYF. The genes are TRBV12-3 or TRBV12-4 and TRBJ2-5; D is ambiguous. V shed 0 bases and J shed 4 bases, with 9 bases lying between them. The CDR3 totals 14 residues.

The chain combines TRBV2 with TRBJ2-6; D remains ambiguous. This CDR3 contains 15 residues. The germline V and J ends were trimmed by 6 bases and 2 bases, with 11 bases remaining between them. Germline lookup yields CDR1 SNHLY and CDR2 FYNNEI. The CDR3 spells CASSLVRAGANVLTF. DNA for the CDR3: TGTGCCAGCAGCTTGGTCCGCGCTGGGGCCAACGTCCTGACTTTC. The full variable domain, in which reference TRBV2 and TRBJ2-6 provide the parts outside the CDR3, is EPEVTQTPSHQVTQMGQEVILRCVPISNHLYFYWYRQILGQKVEFLVSFYNNEISEKSEIFDDQFSVERPDGSNFTLKIRSTKLEDSAMYFCASSLVRAGANVLTFGAGSRLTVL.

CDR3 coding DNA: TGCAGCGTTGTGGACGCGTCAGGCACAGATACGCAGTATTTT. Protein: CSVVDASGTDTQYF. The rearrangement links TRBV29-1 to TRBJ2-3; D is undetermined. V lost 4 bases, J lost 1 base, and 12 bases lay in between. This CDR3 contains 14 residues. Looked up from germline, CDR1 is SQVTM and CDR2 is ANQGSEA.

With respect to this clonotype: It may be a read error: a sequence one base away is much more abundant. The chain's CDR3 is CASDNEQYF. The CDR3, as DNA: TGTGCCAGCGACAATGAGCAGTACTTC. This chain links TRBV11-3 with TRBJ2-7; D uncertain. The CDR3 has 9 amino acids. Germline assignment: CDR1 SGHNT and CDR2 YENEEA. Deletions cut 8 bases from V and 7 bases from J, with 6 bases between.

Here the CDR3 DNA reads TGTGCCAGCAGTCCCCGGGACAGGGGTGAGCAGTTCTTC. Encoded protein: CASSPRDRGEQFF. The chain combines TRBV2 with TRBJ2-1; 10 positions agree with TRBD1. CDR3 length equals 13 residues. CDR1 is SNHLY and CDR2 is FYNNEI in the germline V gene. The V and J ends lost 5 bases and 9 bases, in that order; junction bases with no gene match: 4.

V and J are TRBV7-2 and TRBJ2-5, with D uncertain. V gave up 5 bases and J gave up 11 bases, with 21 bases separating them. This CDR3 is built from 14 residues. Germline lookup yields CDR1 SGHTA and CDR2 FQGNSA. The CDR3, as DNA: TGTGCCAGCAGCCCTAAGAAAGGCCACAATGAGCAGTACTTC. Protein: CASSPKKGHNEQYF. Full variable domain (outside the CDR3, taken from reference TRBV7-2 and TRBJ2-5): GAGVSQSPSNKVTEKGKDVELRCDPISGHTALYWYRQSLGQGLEFLIYFQGNSAPDKSGLPSDRFSAERTGGSVSTLTIQRTQQEDSAVYLCASSPKKGHNEQYFGPGTRLLVL.